The entry that follows covers one T cell receptor beta chain sequence. This clone was picked up one time. The antigen it binds to is not known. Qualities for individual bases were not recorded, and no much larger clone is one base off. This record comes from a study of blood T cell repertoires in COVID-19 (dated by TCRdb to about 2020). A note on the overall study: The collaborator samples originated in the United States, Italy and Spain and spanned the acute and convalescent phases of COVID-19. The prospective study material was composed of cDNA or gDNA derived from T cells, B-cell-depleted T cells, or PBMCs. The repertoires were released in a freely available public database meant as a resource for research on the immune response to SARS-CoV-2. The dataset comprised deeply sampled blood TCRbeta repertoires from subjects exposed to, actively infected with, or recovered from COVID-19. Samples came from the ongoing ImmuneRACE study (first 160 participants) plus 1,254 subjects from 6 global collaborators. Where available, HLA class I and class II types were obtained from metadata supplied by the sample provider rather than from assay-based typing. Sample metadata almost always included a de-identified subject ID, COVID-19 status, age in years and sex.

Each collaborating institution followed its own protocols to collect whole blood in K2EDTA tubes. For TCRbeta analysis, collaborators shipped samples in one of three forms: frozen whole blood, isolated PBMCs, or DNA extracted from either of those sample types. As encoded in the germline V gene (reference sequence), CDR1 is LNHNV while CDR2 is YYDKDF. Reading from cysteine to phenylalanine, the CDR3 counts 12 amino acids. Only the CDR3 DNA is retained, 36 bases long and in frame from the first base. Here V drops 0 bases and J drops 12 bases, and the junction holds 3 bases not matched to any gene. TCRbeta CDR3 regions were amplified from genomic DNA by means of the immunoSEQ Assay, a bias-controlled multiplex PCR. Turning to the authors' computational methods: Within the assay, amplification of reference gene primers was used to estimate how many nucleated cells each sample contained. To quantify the absolute abundance of each unique TCRbeta CDR3 rearrangement, sequence reads were collapsed and filtered. For each sample, productive Simpson clonality was calculated as the square root of Simpson's diversity index over productive rearrangements. TCRdb stores this immuneACCESS table with in-frame sequences only. Part of the clones is absent; in the studies checked, under half of the shortfall reflects unresolved V genes, and no reason is known for the rest. V and J calls and clone size are given by that table; D and trimming were obtained from the DNA. The sample records roughly 81,000 clones, more than 75% of which are singletons. Roughly a tenth of the sample is in the top ten clones.

What the study reported, not specific to this receptor: The quantity of clinical and demographic metadata differed by source and by participant and was supplied without curation.

The receptor's source is a man in his 60s with acute or convalescent COVID-19. The rearrangement joined TRBV15 to TRBJ2-7; 9 junctional bases match TRBD1. Sequencing was done on a sample of peripheral blood. The DNA sequence is as follows: TGTGCCACCAGCAGAGATGGGGGACAGGGGTACTTC. This sequence encodes CATSRDGGQGYF.